This T cell receptor beta chain was sequenced in a study of blood T cell repertoires in COVID-19. About the study: Specimens from acute and convalescent COVID-19 originated in the United States, Italy and Spain. The cDNA or gDNA used as material had been derived from T cells, B-cell-depleted T cells, or PBMCs.

This clone was counted a single time. Trimming removed 6 bases at V and 2 bases at J, with 3 bases between. Germline V gene data show CDR1 as ENHRY and CDR2 as SYGVKD. The CDR3 is 11 amino acids. The authors' processing: Amplifying reference gene primers gave estimates of nucleated cell counts. Clones were sequenced by immunoSEQ multiplex PCR, and TCRdb holds only the in-frame ones, with some missing. The V and J calls and clone size were taken over from that table, and D and trimming were inferred from the DNA. The sample has approximately 290,000 clones, around 88% seen once. The chain has TRBV10-3 and TRBJ2-3; D gene ambiguous. The sequence came from a young man with acute or convalescent COVID-19. The sequenced material came from peripheral blood. The DNA for the CDR3 is TGTGCCATCAGACTCACAGATACGCAGTATTTT. This gives the protein CAIRLTDTQYF.